Detailed here is one TCR beta chain. Its antigen is as yet unknown. This sample is drawn from a study of persistence of HIV-infected CD4 T cells. Study background: Up to roughly 200 mL blood was drawn at multiple time points; a couple of donors had single-time leukapheresis. Whole-study findings and limits: TCR oligoclonality correlated with proviral oligoclonality in the same sorted populations.

The libraries were made with immunoSEQ version 4 in survey mode. This table comes from immunoSEQ multiplex PCR, and its TCRdb copy is limited to in-frame clones, with some not included. The sample lists 40,000 to 50,000 clones, around 80% occurring once. Germline V gives CDR1 SGHRS, CDR2 YFSETQ. The CDR3 runs 16 residues. The junction had 7 bases not matched to a gene; V was cut back by 0 bases and J by 4 bases. Cells were stimulated with CMV-infected fibroblast lysates at roughly 10 ug/mL. CD40L-negative CD69-negative CD45RO-high memory CD4+ T cells were sorted as populations depleted of antigen-responding cells. CD4+ T cell counts exceeded 400 cells/uL; CMV serology was positive.

This receptor was obtained from an adult man with HIV who was CMV-seropositive. The chain couples TRBV5-1 to TRBJ1-2, with 9 positions matching TRBD1. Source: CD4+ T cells sorted from PBMCs after 18-hour stimulation, taken from a patient who received antiretroviral therapy. CDR3 sequence (DNA): TGCGCCAGCAGCTTGGCCGGTGGGACAGGGAGCTATGGCTACACCTTC. It codes for CASSLAGGTGSYGYTF.